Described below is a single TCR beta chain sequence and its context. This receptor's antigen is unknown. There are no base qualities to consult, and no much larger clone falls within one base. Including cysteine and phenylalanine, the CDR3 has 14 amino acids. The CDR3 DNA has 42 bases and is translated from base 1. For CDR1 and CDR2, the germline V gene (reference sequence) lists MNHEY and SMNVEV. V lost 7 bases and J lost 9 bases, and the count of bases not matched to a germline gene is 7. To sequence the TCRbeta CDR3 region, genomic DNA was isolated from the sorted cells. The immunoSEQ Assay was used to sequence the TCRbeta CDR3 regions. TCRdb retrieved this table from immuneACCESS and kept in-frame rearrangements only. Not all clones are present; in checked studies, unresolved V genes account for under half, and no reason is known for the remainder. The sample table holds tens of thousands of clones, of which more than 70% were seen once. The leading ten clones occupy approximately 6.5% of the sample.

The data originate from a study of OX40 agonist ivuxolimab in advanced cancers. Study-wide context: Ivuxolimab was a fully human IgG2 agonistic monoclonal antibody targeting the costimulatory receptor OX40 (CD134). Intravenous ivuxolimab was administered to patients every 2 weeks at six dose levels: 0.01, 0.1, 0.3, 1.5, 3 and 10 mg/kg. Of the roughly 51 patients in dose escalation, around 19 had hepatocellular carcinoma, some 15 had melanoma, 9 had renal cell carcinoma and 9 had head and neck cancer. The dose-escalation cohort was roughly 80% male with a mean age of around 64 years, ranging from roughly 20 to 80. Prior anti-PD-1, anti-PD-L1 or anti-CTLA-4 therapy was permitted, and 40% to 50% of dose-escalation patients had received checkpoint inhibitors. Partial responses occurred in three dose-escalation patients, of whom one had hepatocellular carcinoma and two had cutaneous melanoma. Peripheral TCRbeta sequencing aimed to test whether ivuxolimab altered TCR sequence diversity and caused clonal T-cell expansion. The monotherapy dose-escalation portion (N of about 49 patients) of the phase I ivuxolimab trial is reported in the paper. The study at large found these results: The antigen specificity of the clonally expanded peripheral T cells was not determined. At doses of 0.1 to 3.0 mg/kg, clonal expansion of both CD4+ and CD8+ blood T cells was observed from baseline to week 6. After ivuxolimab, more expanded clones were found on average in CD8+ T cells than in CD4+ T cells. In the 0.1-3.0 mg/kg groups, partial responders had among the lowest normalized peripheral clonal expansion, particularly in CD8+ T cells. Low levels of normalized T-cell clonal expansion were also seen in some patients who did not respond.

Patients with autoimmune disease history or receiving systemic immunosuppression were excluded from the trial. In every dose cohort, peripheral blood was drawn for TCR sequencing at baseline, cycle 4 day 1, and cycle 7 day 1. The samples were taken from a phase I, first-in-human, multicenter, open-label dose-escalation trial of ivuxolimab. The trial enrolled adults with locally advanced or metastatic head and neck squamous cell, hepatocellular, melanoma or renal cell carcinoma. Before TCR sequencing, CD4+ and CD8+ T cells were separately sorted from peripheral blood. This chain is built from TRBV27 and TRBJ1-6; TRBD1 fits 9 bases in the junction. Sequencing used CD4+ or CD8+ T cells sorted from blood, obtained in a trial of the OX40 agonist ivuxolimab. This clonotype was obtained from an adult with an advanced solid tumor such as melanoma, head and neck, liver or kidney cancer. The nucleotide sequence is TGTGCCAGCAACGACAGGGGGTTCGTTTCACCCCTCCACTTT. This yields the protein CASNDRGFVSPLHF.